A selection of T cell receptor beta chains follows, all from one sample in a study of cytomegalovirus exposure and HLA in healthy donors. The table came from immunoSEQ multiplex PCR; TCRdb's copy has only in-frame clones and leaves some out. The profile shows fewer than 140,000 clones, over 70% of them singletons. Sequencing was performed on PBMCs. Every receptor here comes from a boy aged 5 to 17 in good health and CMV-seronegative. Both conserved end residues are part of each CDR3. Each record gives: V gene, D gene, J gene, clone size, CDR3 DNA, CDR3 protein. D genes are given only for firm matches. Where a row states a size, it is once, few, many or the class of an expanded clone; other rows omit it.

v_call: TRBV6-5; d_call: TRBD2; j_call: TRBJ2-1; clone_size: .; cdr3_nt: TGTGCCAGCAGTTACGGGCTAGCGGGAGACAATGAGCAGTTCTTC; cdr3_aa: CASSYGLAGDNEQFF
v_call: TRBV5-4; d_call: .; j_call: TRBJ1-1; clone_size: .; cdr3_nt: TGTGCCAGCAGCTTGGCAGGGAGGGGCACTGAAGCTTTCTTT; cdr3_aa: CASSLAGRGTEAFF
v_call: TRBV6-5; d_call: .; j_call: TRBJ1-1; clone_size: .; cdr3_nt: TGTGCCAGCAGTTACCTAGGGGCTGAAGCTTTCTTT; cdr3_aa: CASSYLGAEAFF
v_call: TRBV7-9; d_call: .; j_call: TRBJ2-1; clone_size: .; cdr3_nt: TGTGCCAGCAGCTGGGGAGCGAATTACAATGAGCAGTTCTTC; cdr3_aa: CASSWGANYNEQFF
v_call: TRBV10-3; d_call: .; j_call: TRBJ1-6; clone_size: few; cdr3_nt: TGTGCCATCAGTGAGTCCGGGGTAGGGTCACCCCTCCACTTT; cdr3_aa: CAISESGVGSPLHF
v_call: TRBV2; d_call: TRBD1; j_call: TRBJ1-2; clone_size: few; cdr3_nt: TGTGCCAGCAGTGAATTGACAGGGCCCTCTCACTATGGCTACACCTTC; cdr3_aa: CASSELTGPSHYGYTF
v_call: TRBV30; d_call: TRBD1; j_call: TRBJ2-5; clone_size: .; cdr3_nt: TGTGCCTGGAGCGCTACAGGGGTTAGGGAGACCCAGTACTTC; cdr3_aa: CAWSATGVRETQYF
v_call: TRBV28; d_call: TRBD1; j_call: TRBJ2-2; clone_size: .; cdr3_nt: TGTGCCAGCAGATCGCCAGGACAGGGCGCCGGGGAGCTGTTTTTT; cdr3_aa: CASRSPGQGAGELFF
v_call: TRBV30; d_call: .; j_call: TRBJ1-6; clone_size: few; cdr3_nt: TGTGCCTGGAGTGTAGCAGGCCGCTCCTATAATTCACCCCTCCACTTT; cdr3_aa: CAWSVAGRSYNSPLHF
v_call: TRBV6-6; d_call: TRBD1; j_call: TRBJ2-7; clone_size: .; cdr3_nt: TGTGCCAGCAGTTATGTCAGGGGGTTCGACGAGCAGTACTTC; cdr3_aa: CASSYVRGFDEQYF
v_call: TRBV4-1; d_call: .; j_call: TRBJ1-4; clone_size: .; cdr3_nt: TGCGCCAGCAGCCAAGATCCCAGGGGCCTCCATGAAAAACTGTTTTTT; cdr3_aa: CASSQDPRGLHEKLFF
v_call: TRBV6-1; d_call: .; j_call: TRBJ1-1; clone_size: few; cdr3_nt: TGTGCCAGCAGTGAAGTTTGGTGGGCCGTGAACACTGAAGCTTTCTTT; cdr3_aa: CASSEVWWAVNTEAFF